This T cell receptor beta chain was recovered during a study of patients and donors after allogeneic stem cell transplantation. The J segment lost 1 base and the V segment lost 4 bases, leaving 10 bases of the junction unmatched. The length of the CDR3 is 16 residues. CDR1 and CDR2 from the germline V gene are MNHEY and SVGAGI. This clonotype was detected only a few times. One entry per CDR3 protein, called by TCRdb with MiXCR from the RT-PCR reads. This sample has 400,000 to 500,000 distinct CDR3 sequences, with around 16% found just once. J is TRBJ2-7 and V is TRBV6-5; TRBD1 aligns across 7 bases. The TCR comes from a human donor who was either an allogeneic HSCT recipient or a stem cell or donor lymphocyte infusion donor (not recorded which). It is not recorded whose cells these are; they may come from a transplant donor. The material sequenced was blood, either unsorted or a sorted T cell fraction (not recorded which). The CDR3 sequence: CASSFTGAQLSYEQYF. Written as DNA, the CDR3 is TGTGCCAGCAGTTTTACAGGGGCTCAACTTTCCTACGAGCAGTACTTC.